The following is a T cell receptor beta chain sequence with its context. The source of the sample is a study of tumor-infiltrating lymphocytes in localized non-small cell lung cancer. Sequencing used immunoSEQ multiplex PCR; TCRdb keeps in-frame clones, though not all of them. Altogether 23,000 or so clones are present, roughly three fifths being singletons, with the ten largest covering around 5%. Germline V gene data show CDR1 as MDHEN and CDR2 as SYDVKM. V shed 2 bases and J shed 6 bases, with 17 bases lying between them. The CDR3 extends over 16 amino acids. Sequencing input: lung tumor tissue. The receptor's source is a human donor with non-small cell lung cancer. V gene TRBV28 combines with J gene TRBJ2-1; D is possibly TRBD2 (5 bases). DNA of the CDR3: TGTGCCAGCAGTTTAGATTTGCGGGTGATGGGCAATGAGCAGTTCTTC. It encodes CASSLDLRVMGNEQFF. Filled out from reference TRBV28 and TRBJ2-1, the complete variable domain reads DVKVTQSSRYLVKRTGEKVFLECVQDMDHENMFWYRQDPGLGLRLIYFSYDVKMKEKGDIPEGYSVSREKKERFSLILESASTNQTSMYLCASSLDLRVMGNEQFFGPGTRLTVL.